This T cell receptor (beta chain) was retrieved from a study of beta chain features in type 1 diabetes (dated by TCRdb to the late 2010s). As for the study more broadly: No differences in mean age, gender distribution, total cell number or subset yield were found between patients and healthy donors. The study compared TCRB repertoires of sorted circulating CD4+ T cell subsets between recently diagnosed type 1 diabetes patients and matched healthy donors. Across all samples, almost 110 million sorted cells were examined, and cell number per subset correlated strongly with RNA yield. Whereas all 30 or so donors provided naive and central memory subsets, regulatory and stem cell-like memory subsets were isolated from just 8 patients and roughly eight healthy donors. What the work shows at the level of the full study, not this receptor alone: In all four CD4+ subsets, TCRB CDR3 length was moderately but significantly shorter in type 1 diabetes patients. Because cDNA rather than genomic DNA was sequenced, highly expressing activated cells could have been over-represented, although no difference in activation and CD3 levels was found between groups. Patients with type 1 diabetes made fewer insertions and deleted more nucleotides at VDJ recombination sites, implying thymic rearrangement abnormalities. Only small numbers of individuals were included in the HLA sub-analyses, which left unresolved whether HLA type had any influence on TCRB rearrangement. Naive, central memory and regulatory TCRB repertoires appeared to be more alike among patients than among healthy donors. Shorter templates might be favored by PCR, yet because patient and control samples were amplified and corrected together, any such skew would affect both groups equally.

The High Capacity cDNA Reverse Transcription Kit was used to reverse transcribe all of the isolated RNA, meaning that expressed TCRB transcripts were what got sequenced. Naive, central memory and regulatory T cell samples underwent deep immunoSEQ sequencing, averaging roughly 3.5 million total reads per sample. After sorted cells were lysed in RLT buffer, RNA was extracted with DNase-treated RNeasy Micro or Mini kits, with the choice depending on cell number. To prevent cross-contamination, every cell subset was processed on its own, while patient and healthy donor samples were processed together. The immunoSEQ multiplex PCR was used to amplify TCRB sequences from cDNA, yielding 87-bp fragments that span the CDR3 region. Amplicons were sequenced on the Illumina HiSeq platform. From the authors' description of their analysis: PCR bias was computationally corrected using synthetic template baselines, reads within Hamming distance 2 were collapsed, and singletons that could not be merged were discarded. By aligning reads against IMGT, V, D and J genes, CDR3 length, and insertions or deletions at six rearrangement sites were assigned. Within each subset, clonotype counts were normalized to the number of sorted cells before true diversity and Gini coefficients were calculated with the tcR R package. The overlap coefficient, calculated on TCRB nucleotide sequences, was used to quantify repertoire sharing. Out-of-frame TCRB sequences from naive cells were analyzed to stand in for the pre-selection repertoire. TCRdb took this table from immuneACCESS and kept in-frame rearrangements with V and J called. Such tables lack part of the clones; where checked against another copy, unresolved V genes explain under half of the gap, and the rest is unexplained. The V and J calls and the clone size are those of that table, but D and trimming were determined from the DNA. For this sample the table gives 350,000 to 450,000 clones, of which approximately 14% were detected only once. The top ten hold around 0.035% of the sample.

V is trimmed back by 11 bases and J by 7 bases, and the junction contains 11 bases that no gene match accounts for. CDR1 and CDR2 were assigned from the germline V gene as MNHEY and SVGAGI. The cysteine opens and the phenylalanine closes a CDR3 of 14 amino acids. Left in the record is the CDR3 DNA by itself, 42 bases read in frame from the first base. Notes on this clone: The target of this receptor is not known. Nothing much larger sits one base from this clone, and base qualities are not available.

Each donor gave one peripheral blood draw, averaging roughly 120 mL, which was collected into heparinised tubes. Using a panel that included CD45RO, CCR7, CD25, CD127, CD95 and CD27, naive, central memory, regulatory and stem cell-like memory CD4+ T cells were sorted on a BD FACSAria II. Every sorted population had a purity above 95%. PBMCs were separated immediately by Lymphoprep density gradient centrifugation and were stained directly, without being cultured. So that batch effects would be minimized, each experiment stained and sorted samples in pairs, pairing one healthy donor with one patient.

The rearrangement combines TRBV6-5 with TRBJ2-1; TRBD2 matches 10 bases in the middle. This receptor was obtained from a man in his thirties or forties in good health. The sample taken for sequencing was naive CD4+ T cells from blood. The cell subset or site label on this specimen signifies: true naive CD4+ T cells. The CDR3 has the sequence CAVKTGLAWNEQFF. DNA sequence: TGTGCCGTCAAAACGGGACTAGCGTGGAATGAGCAGTTCTTC.